In its sample, the clone carrying this T cell receptor (beta chain) was seen once. These data come from a study of technical replicates of blood from a handful of donors. TCRdb keeps only in-frame clones here, not all; method: immunoSEQ multiplex PCR. The table shows tens of thousands of clones, with 88% occurring only once. Sequences were obtained from PBMCs. This receptor was taken from a human donor in good health. Some clones in this sample may be carry-over from other donors' samples.

The CDR3 is CASSQGPAYNSPLHF. In DNA form, the CDR3 reads TGCGCCAGCAGCCAAGGTCCCGCGTATAATTCACCCCTCCACTTT. This chain joins TRBV4-3 and TRBJ1-6; D remains unclear. Germline V gene data show CDR1 as LGHNA and CDR2 as YSLEER. CDR3 length: 15 amino acids. The germline V and J ends were trimmed by 1 base and 4 bases, with 8 bases remaining between them.